This entry describes one T cell receptor beta chain. V lost 0 bases to trimming and J lost 2 bases, with 14 bases between them. The CDR3 has 17 amino acids. In germline, CDR1 is DFQATT, CDR2 SNEGSKA (reference sequence). Unique molecular identifiers were used to barcode this TCRbeta library. One entry per CDR3 protein results from TCRdb running MiXCR on the PCR reads. The profile covers 350,000 to 500,000 distinct CDR3 sequences, with about 45% appearing a single time and roughly a quarter taken by the ten largest. The record originates from a study of T-cell reconstitution after alpha-beta-depleted transplantation in children.

The specimen comprised PBMCs, sampled before TCRalphabeta/CD19-depleted stem cell transplant. The chain employs TRBV20-1 and TRBJ2-6, with unresolved D. This TCR was recovered from a girl aged 2 to 10 with aplastic anemia, due to receive a stem cell transplant. The CDR3 is CSARDIQSEPGANVLTF. CDR3 DNA sequence: TGCAGTGCTAGAGATATCCAGAGCGAGCCTGGGGCCAACGTCCTGACTTTC.